These 2 T cell receptor beta chains were sequenced from one sample in a study of blood T cell repertoires in COVID-19. This table comes from immunoSEQ multiplex PCR, and its TCRdb copy is limited to in-frame clones, with some not included. In the table there are around 250,000 clones, approximately 86% of which are singletons. The sequenced sample was PBMCs or T cells enriched from blood (not recorded which). These receptors all come from a woman between 50 and 59 years old who had recovered from COVID-19.

The chain recombines TRBV28 with TRBJ2-3; 9 bases fit TRBD2. V trimming: 7 bases; J trimming: 2 bases; junction bases outside the gene matches: 7. From germline, CDR1 is MDHEN and CDR2 SYDVKM. CDR3 length: 15 residues. The CDR3 reads CASKAGGGATDTQYF. CDR3 sequence (DNA): TGTGCCAGCAAAGCGGGAGGAGGGGCCACAGATACGCAGTATTTT.

The J gene is TRBJ1-1, the V gene TRBV7-3; D perhaps matches TRBD1 (5 bases). Trimming stripped 5 bases from V and 2 bases from J, with 6 bases between. CDR1 is SGHTA and CDR2 is FQGTGA in the germline V gene. The CDR3 runs to 12 residues. DNA for the CDR3: TGTGCCAGCAGCGACAGCAACACTGAAGCTTTCTTT. Protein product: CASSDSNTEAFF.